These 32 T cell receptor beta chains originate from one sample sequenced in a study of shared clonotypes between healthy human individuals. The protocol was immunoSEQ multiplex PCR, while the TCRdb copy is restricted to in-frame clones and leaves out a portion. The data hold some 530,000 clones, with over 70% observed a single time. Sequencing was carried out using PBMCs. The receptor set was obtained from a woman aged 35 to 49 in good health. Some clones in this sample may be carry-over from other donors' samples.

V usage is TRBV28 and J usage is TRBJ1-1; no clear D gene. CDR1 and CDR2 (germline): MDHEN, SYDVKM. The CDR3 contains 15 residues. Trimming took 5 bases from V and 3 from J, leaving 16 bases between them. CDR3 amino acids: CASSLAGPRDTEAFF. In nucleotides, the CDR3 is TGTGCCAGCAGTCTTGCCGGGCCCCGGGACACTGAAGCTTTCTTT.

This clone was seen once. V usage is TRBV7-8 and J usage is TRBJ1-5; TRBD1 matches at 8 bases. The junction had 7 bases not matched to a gene; V was cut back by 5 bases and J by 1 base. The CDR3 covers 16 residues. CDR1 is SGHVS, CDR2 FQNEAQ, per germline. CDR3 protein: CASSRQGARSNQPQHF. In nucleotides, the CDR3 is TGTGCCAGCAGCAGGCAGGGGGCGAGGAGCAATCAGCCCCAGCATTTT. Supplemented by reference TRBV7-8 and TRBJ1-5, the full variable domain reads GAGVSQSPRYKVAKRGQDVALRCDPISGHVSLFWYQQALGQGPEFLTYFQNEAQLDKSGLPSDRFFAERPEGSVSTLKIQRTQQEDSAVYLCASSRQGARSNQPQHFGDGTRLSIL.

In the case of this clone: One base separates it from a far larger clone, so it is likely a read error. This CDR3 is also generated by other DNA sequences in the sample. The rearrangement uses TRBV11-2 and TRBJ2-7, with D uncertain. The CDR3 has 13 amino acids. CDR1 SGHAT and CDR2 FQNNGV come from the germline V gene. CDR3 DNA: TGCGCCAGCAGCTTACGAGCTCACTACGAGCAGTACTTC. This codes for CASSLRAHYEQYF.

This clone was recorded once. This chain links TRBV10-2 with TRBJ1-2; 8 bases are a match to TRBD1. The germline V gene encodes CDR1 WSHSY and CDR2 SAAADI. This CDR3 has 11 residues. J lost 7 bases, V lost 8 bases, and 3 bases had no gene match. DNA for the CDR3: TGCGCCAGCGGTACAGGGGGTGGCTACACCTTC. It encodes CASGTGGGYTF.

This sequence joins TRBV6-1 and TRBJ2-7, with 8 bases identical to TRBD2. The CDR3 is made up of 15 amino acids. Per the germline V gene, CDR1 is MNHNS and CDR2 is SASEGT. V lost 6 bases and J lost 4; bases outside the gene matches: 11. CDR3 amino acids: CASSSREGRRYEQYF. In nucleotides, the CDR3 is TGTGCCAGCAGCTCCCGGGAGGGTCGGAGATACGAGCAGTACTTC.

The rearrangement links TRBV18 to TRBJ2-7; tentatively, D is TRBD1 or TRBD2 (5 bases each). V was trimmed by 3 bases and J by 2 bases, leaving 14 bases between them. There are 15 residues in the CDR3. Germline CDR1 reads KGHSH; CDR2 reads LQKENI. The CDR3 loop is CASSPGAVPTYEQYF. CDR3 sequence (DNA): TGTGCCAGCTCACCCGGGGCAGTCCCCACCTACGAGCAGTACTTC.

This rearrangement joins TRBV7-8 to TRBJ2-5; D perhaps matches TRBD2 (6 bases). The CDR3 sequence is 17 residues long. Trimming took 1 base from V and 1 from J, leaving 16 bases between them. Germline V lookup: CDR1 SGHVS, CDR2 FQNEAQ. The CDR3 protein is CASSLGVAAGSQETQYF. For the CDR3, the DNA is TGTGCCAGCAGCTTAGGGGTCGCCGCGGGGTCCCAAGAGACCCAGTACTTC.

The chain uses TRBV9 and TRBJ2-1; 10 bases fit TRBD2. The CDR3 is 15 residues long. Germline V gene sequence: CDR1 SGDLS, CDR2 YYNGEE. V dropped 3 bases and J dropped 10; count of bases not matched to a gene: 10. CDR3 nucleotide sequence: TGTGCCAGCAGCGAAGGGACTAGCGTTGTCCAAGAGCAGTTCTTC. Amino acids: CASSEGTSVVQEQFF.

The V call is TRBV9, the J call TRBJ2-3; D is unresolved. The germline V gene encodes CDR1 SGDLS and CDR2 YYNGEE. The CDR3 length is 12 residues. Trimming shortened V by 2 bases and J by 4 bases, and 5 bases separated the two germline ends. The CDR3: CASSVESDTQYF. CDR3 nucleotide sequence: TGTGCCAGCAGCGTGGAGTCAGATACGCAGTATTTT.

The J gene is TRBJ2-3, the V gene TRBV10-3; D assignment may be TRBD1 or TRBD2 (5 bases each). Germline assignment: CDR1 ENHRY and CDR2 SYGVKD. The CDR3 length is 13 residues. V lost 9 bases to trimming and J lost 6 bases, with 16 bases between them. The CDR3 coding sequence is TGTGCCATTTCGCAGGGACCCCGGGATACGCAGTATTTT. Amino acids: CAISQGPRDTQYF.

The chain is built from TRBV6-6 and TRBJ2-2; TRBD2 agrees at 8 bases. CDR3 length equals 15 residues. V shed 4 bases and J 5 bases; nucleotides not matched to a gene: 6. Germline V gene lookup returns CDR1 MNHNY and CDR2 SVGAGI (reference sequence). The CDR3 sequence: CASSSGLAETGELFF. The CDR3 region has the DNA TGTGCCAGCAGTTCCGGACTAGCAGAAACCGGGGAGCTGTTTTTT.

This clone was observed once. This likely stems from a read error, as it lies one base from a far larger clone. V and J are TRBV4-3 and TRBJ2-3, with 8 bases that match TRBD2. V shed 0 bases and J 5 bases; nucleotides not matched to a gene: 13. Germline lookup yields CDR1 LGHNA and CDR2 YSLEER. The CDR3 is made up of 18 amino acids. In DNA form, the CDR3 reads TGCGCCAGCAGCCAAGATGCCGCGGGAGGAGTCTTTGTAGATACGCAGTATTTT. It specifies CASSQDAAGGVFVDTQYF.

The chain links TRBV10-2 to TRBJ2-2; TRBD2 matches 9 bases. Per germline, CDR1 WSHSY and CDR2 SAAADI. V dropped 10 bases and J dropped 2; count of bases not matched to a gene: 5. This CDR3 comprises 14 residues. CDR3 region: CATSGERNTGELFF. CDR3 sequence (DNA): TGCGCCACTAGCGGGGAACGAAACACCGGGGAGCTGTTTTTT.

The rearrangement uses TRBV19 and TRBJ2-7; D gene unclear. The CDR3 has 13 residues. CDR1 and CDR2 (germline): LNHDA, SQIVND (reference sequence). V lost 3 bases, J lost 7 bases, and 13 bases lay in between. The CDR3: CASSILFDREQYF. For the CDR3, the DNA is TGTGCCAGTAGTATTCTGTTCGACCGGGAGCAGTACTTC. The entire variable domain, with the rest obtained from reference TRBV19 and TRBJ2-7, is as follows: DGGITQSPKYLFRKEGQNVTLSCEQNLNHDAMYWYRQDPGQGLRLIYYSQIVNDFQKGDIAEGYSVSREKKESFPLTVTSAQKNPTAFYLCASSILFDREQYFGPGTRLTVT.

The V and J genes are TRBV5-6 and TRBJ2-7; the match to TRBD2 covers 11 bases. V gave up 3 bases and J gave up 0 bases; unmatched junction bases: 2. Per the germline V gene, CDR1 is SGHDT and CDR2 is YYEEEE. CDR3 length: 15 amino acids. The CDR3 sequence: CASSWGLADSYEQYF. CDR3 DNA sequence: TGTGCCAGCAGCTGGGGACTAGCGGACTCCTACGAGCAGTACTTC.

The V gene is TRBV16, the J gene TRBJ1-3; no clear D. V gave up 0 bases and J gave up 0 bases, with 9 bases separating them. CDR1 is KGHSY and CDR2 is FQNENV in the germline V gene. The CDR3 runs to 16 residues. In DNA, the CDR3 is TGTGCCAGCAGCCAATCGTTGACAAGCTCTGGAAACACCATATATTTT. As protein: CASSQSLTSSGNTIYF.

The chain links TRBV28 to TRBJ2-3, with a tentative D call TRBD2 (6 bases). The germline CDR1 and CDR2 sequences are MDHEN and SYDVKM. The CDR3 spans 15 residues. Trimming took off 7 bases at V and 2 bases at J, with 16 bases between the two ends. CDR3 sequence (DNA): TGTGCCAGCACCTCAGTAGGGGACTTCACAGATACGCAGTATTTT. As protein: CASTSVGDFTDTQYF.

As for this clone: A read error is the likely source, as a far larger clone sits one nucleotide away. Other DNA sequences within the sample encode an identical CDR3. The DNA of the CDR3 is TGTGCCAGCAGCCCCCTCCCGGGTGCGGGGGGCGACGAGCAGTACTTC. Its translation is CASSPLPGAGGDEQYF. This chain joins TRBV5-4 and TRBJ2-7, with 8 bases lining up with TRBD2. Per the germline V gene, CDR1 is SGHNT and CDR2 is YYREEE (reference sequence). V shed 4 bases, J shed 5 bases, and the junction held 14 bases outside the gene matches. The length of the CDR3 is 16 residues. Looking up the rest from reference TRBV5-4 and TRBJ2-7 gives the full variable domain: ETGVTQSPTHLIKTRGQQVTLRCSSQSGHNTVSWYQQALGQGPQFIFQYYREEENGRGNFPPRFSGLQFPNYSSELNVNALELDDSALYLCASSPLPGAGGDEQYFGPGTRLTVT.

The rearrangement joins TRBV18 to TRBJ1-1, with TRBD1 matching 10 bases. CDR1 and CDR2 from the germline V gene are KGHSH and LQKENI. The V and J ends lost 3 bases and 5 bases, in that order; junction bases with no gene match: 6. This CDR3 contains 15 residues. In DNA form, the CDR3 reads TGTGCCAGCTCACCTCCCGGGACAGGGGCGACTGAAGCTTTCTTT. Residues: CASSPPGTGATEAFF.

The DNA for the CDR3 is TGTGCCAGCAGAGGGGACAGGGGTACTGAAGCTTTCTTT. This codes for CASRGDRGTEAFF. V gene TRBV2 combines with J gene TRBJ1-1, with 10 bases identical to TRBD1. The ends lost 6 bases at V and 5 bases at J; junction bases unmatched: 3. The CDR3 has 13 residues. Germline V gene sequence: CDR1 SNHLY, CDR2 FYNNEI.

The sample holds many counts of this clone. This same CDR3 is encoded by further DNA sequences in the sample. The chain combines TRBV2 with TRBJ1-5; D remains unclear. V lost 3 bases and J 7 bases, leaving 10 bases between the germline ends. The CDR3 length is 13 residues. Germline CDR1 reads SNHLY; CDR2 reads FYNNEI. This chain's CDR3 is CASSDNVGQPQHF. CDR3 nucleotide sequence: TGTGCCAGCAGTGACAACGTAGGGCAGCCCCAGCATTTT.

To note about this clone: A far larger clone is a single base away, which makes a read error likely. The CDR3 carries no conserved terminal phenylalanine or tryptophan, so it likely arises from a read error. The chain recombines TRBV14 with TRBJ1-4; D gene uncertain. V was shortened by 1 base and J by 8 bases, with 5 bases between the two germline ends. The CDR3 spans 12 residues. Germline V CDR1 and CDR2: SGHDN, FVKESK. CDR3 bases: TGTGCCAGCAGCCAAGTAATCGAAAAACTGTTTTCT. Translated: CASSQVIEKLFS.

This chain uses TRBV7-2 with TRBJ2-7; 10 bases fit TRBD2. The length of the CDR3 is 15 residues. V gave up 5 bases and J gave up 2 bases; unmatched junction bases: 6. Germline CDR1 and CDR2: SGHTA and FQGNSA. CDR3 in DNA: TGTGCCAGCAGCCGAGCTAGCGGGGGAACCTACGAGCAGTACTTC. It encodes CASSRASGGTYEQYF.

The chain is built from TRBV25-1 and TRBJ2-7; no clear D gene. There are 11 residues in the CDR3. The V and J ends lost 4 bases and 4 bases respectively, with 5 bases between them. Germline CDR1 is MGHDK and CDR2 is SYGVNS. The CDR3 region is CASSGGYEQYF. CDR3 DNA sequence: TGTGCCAGCAGTGGGGGTTACGAGCAGTACTTC.

This clone was counted once. J is TRBJ1-1 and V is TRBV18; perhaps TRBD1 as D (6 bases). The V gene lost 0 bases and the J gene lost 12 bases, with 11 bases spanning the gap. The CDR3 contains 12 residues. Germline assignment: CDR1 KGHSH and CDR2 LQKENI. CDR3: CASSPPQGKTFF. CDR3 in DNA: TGTGCCAGCTCACCACCTCAGGGGAAAACTTTCTTT.

The V gene is TRBV6-1, the J gene TRBJ1-2; 7 bases align to TRBD1. The CDR3 sequence is 13 residues long. V was pared by 4 bases and J by 7 bases, with 6 bases of the junction left unmatched. Germline V lookup: CDR1 MNHNS, CDR2 SASEGT. The CDR3 reads CASSVGTAAGYTF. CDR3 nucleotide sequence: TGTGCCAGCAGTGTAGGGACAGCAGCTGGCTACACCTTC.

V is TRBV7-3 and J is TRBJ2-5; possible D gene TRBD2, 6 bases. The CDR3 extends over 15 amino acids. Germline V lookup: CDR1 SGHTA, CDR2 FQGTGA. V gave up 4 bases and J gave up 1 base, with 13 bases separating them. The CDR3 is CASSSTGTPQETQYF. Written as DNA, the CDR3 is TGTGCCAGCAGCTCCACCGGGACTCCCCAAGAGACCCAGTACTTC. The entire variable domain, with the rest obtained from reference TRBV7-3 and TRBJ2-5, is as follows: GAGVSQTPSNKVTEKGKYVELRCDPISGHTALYWYRQSLGQGPEFLIYFQGTGAADDSGLPNDRFFAVRPEGSVSTLKIQRTERGDSAVYLCASSSTGTPQETQYFGPGTRLLVL.

V gene TRBV7-2 combines with J gene TRBJ2-3; D gene unclear. The CDR3 runs to 17 residues. Trimming stripped 1 base from V and 4 bases from J, with 18 bases between. Per the germline V gene, CDR1 is SGHTA and CDR2 is FQGNSA. The CDR3 loop reads CASSLGVDSRMADTQYF. CDR3 nucleotide sequence: TGTGCCAGCAGCTTAGGGGTCGACTCGCGTATGGCAGATACGCAGTATTTT.

The chain employs TRBV5-4 and TRBJ2-5; the D gene is possibly TRBD2 (5 bases). V was cut by 4 bases and J by 2 bases, with 9 bases left in between. Germline V lookup: CDR1 SGHNT, CDR2 YYREEE (reference sequence). CDR3 size: 13 residues. This CDR3 is CASSADLQETQYF. Here the CDR3 DNA reads TGTGCCAGCAGCGCGGACTTACAAGAGACCCAGTACTTC. Full variable domain (missing parts from reference TRBV5-4 and TRBJ2-5): ETGVTQSPTHLIKTRGQQVTLRCSSQSGHNTVSWYQQALGQGPQFIFQYYREEENGRGNFPPRFSGLQFPNYSSELNVNALELDDSALYLCASSADLQETQYFGPGTRLLVL.

The chain links TRBV5-6 to TRBJ1-1; D perhaps matches TRBD1 (6 bases). CDR1 is SGHDT, CDR2 YYEEEE, per germline. CDR3 size: 15 residues. V was trimmed by 5 bases and J by 4 bases, leaving 18 bases between them. CDR3 bases: TGTGCCAGCAGACTGGGGAGGGGGATCGGCACTGAAGCTTTCTTT. Residues: CASRLGRGIGTEAFF.

The V gene is TRBV15, the J gene TRBJ1-5, with 10 bases that match TRBD1. Germline V gives CDR1 LNHNV, CDR2 YYDKDF (reference sequence). CDR3 length equals 16 residues. V lost 0 bases, J lost 4 bases, and 3 bases stayed unmatched. The CDR3 loop reads CATSRDADRGNQPQHF. As DNA, the CDR3 is TGTGCCACCAGCAGAGATGCGGACAGGGGGAATCAGCCCCAGCATTTT.

This chain links TRBV7-6 with TRBJ1-4; TRBD1 matches at 7 bases. CDR3 length: 14 amino acids. The J segment lost 5 bases and the V segment lost 5 bases, leaving 5 bases of the junction unmatched. Germline V gene lookup returns CDR1 SGHVS and CDR2 FNYEAQ. CDR3 in amino acids: CASSPRQGNEKLFF. In nucleotides, the CDR3 is TGTGCCAGCAGCCCTCGACAGGGAAATGAAAAACTGTTTTTT.